These 27 T cell receptor beta chains were all obtained from the same sample, sequenced in a study of T-cell memory formation after mild COVID-19. TCRdb re-analysed the 5' RACE reads in MiXCR, keeping a single row per CDR3 protein. The sample consists of 110,000 to 150,000 distinct CDR3 sequences, roughly 13% of them appearing once. The sequenced sample consisted of PBMCs or a T cell subset sorted from them (not recorded which). Receptor source: an adult woman who had mild COVID-19 (a few samples of this study predate the infection). Cell type and time point are not known.

There are a few counts of this clonotype. CDR3 sequence: CSARDKTSAHEQYF. CDR3 nucleotides: TGCAGTGCTAGAGATAAGACTAGCGCCCACGAGCAGTACTTC. The chain carries TRBV20-1 and TRBJ2-7; 8 bases match TRBD2. CDR3 length: 14 residues. Germline V lookup: CDR1 DFQATT, CDR2 SNEGSKA (reference sequence). The J segment lost 5 bases and the V segment lost 0 bases, leaving 6 bases of the junction unmatched.

J is TRBJ2-1 and V is TRBV12-3 or TRBV12-4; a possible D gene is TRBD2 (6 bases). This CDR3 has 14 amino acids. V was shortened by 8 bases and J by 4 bases, with 15 bases between the two germline ends. CDR3 sequence reads: CASEGGVRYNEQFF. In DNA form, the CDR3 reads TGTGCCAGCGAGGGCGGGGTCAGGTACAATGAGCAGTTCTTC.

The V gene is TRBV14, the J gene TRBJ2-7, with 10 bases aligning to TRBD1. Losses at the gene ends were 0 bases for V and 3 bases for J; bases not matched to a gene: 2. Germline V CDR1 and CDR2: SGHDN, FVKESK. This CDR3 contains 15 residues. DNA of the CDR3: TGTGCCAGCAGCCAAGACCGGACAGGGGGCTACGAGCAGTACTTC. Translating it yields CASSQDRTGGYEQYF.

This chain links TRBV4-1 with TRBJ2-7; 14 nucleotides agree with TRBD2. CDR1 and CDR2 from the germline V gene are MGHRA and YSYEKL. This CDR3 comprises 19 residues. V lost 4 bases, J lost 0 bases, and 11 bases stayed unmatched. The DNA for the CDR3 is TGCGCCAGCAGCCCTGCCGGGACTAGCGGGAGTACACTCTCCTACGAGCAGTACTTC. Translated, it gives CASSPAGTSGSTLSYEQYF.

This clonotype has a count of ten or more. The chain joins TRBV24-1 to TRBJ2-5, with 7 bases lining up with TRBD2. Germline CDR1 KGHDR, CDR2 SFDVKD. V trimming: 4 bases; J trimming: 4 bases; junction bases outside the gene matches: 20. This CDR3 has 19 amino acids. CDR3 nucleotides: TGTGCCACCAGTGACCTGGAGGTTCGGGGGGTTTGTTGGATAGAGACCCAGTACTTC. This gives the protein CATSDLEVRGVCWIETQYF.

The chain has TRBV13 and TRBJ2-7, with TRBD2 matching over 9 bases. The CDR3 has 14 amino acids. Germline CDR1 is PRHDT and CDR2 is FYEKMQ (reference sequence). V gave up 2 bases and J gave up 4 bases; unmatched junction bases: 3. The CDR3 loop is CASSLLTSGYEQYF. CDR3 bases: TGTGCCAGCAGCTTACTGACTAGCGGTTACGAGCAGTACTTC.

In this sample, this clonotype turned up a few times. The DNA for the CDR3 is TGTGCCACCGGAAAAGACTACGAGCAGTACTTC. This codes for CATGKDYEQYF. The V and J genes are TRBV24-1 and TRBJ2-7; D is ambiguous. Trimming stripped 9 bases from V and 3 bases from J, with 8 bases between. CDR1 is KGHDR, CDR2 SFDVKD, per germline. CDR3 length: 11 residues.

V usage is TRBV29-1 and J usage is TRBJ2-2; no definite D call. The CDR3 is made up of 11 amino acids. Germline V lookup: CDR1 SQVTM, CDR2 ANQGSEA. Trimming took off 7 bases at V and 3 bases at J, with 6 bases between the two ends. CDR3 DNA sequence: TGCAGCGCGGGCGACACCGGGGAGCTGTTTTTT. Its protein is CSAGDTGELFF.

V usage is TRBV19 and J usage is TRBJ2-1; 10 positions agree with TRBD2. Germline assignment: CDR1 LNHDA and CDR2 SQIVND (reference sequence). With 3 bases clipped from V and 3 bases from J, the junction kept 8 bases outside the gene matches. This CDR3 contains 17 residues. The DNA for the CDR3 is TGTGCCAGTAGTATCGCTAGCGGGGGTACGTACTACAATGAGCAGTTCTTC. Its protein is CASSIASGGTYYNEQFF.

This clonotype occurred a few times. This rearrangement joins TRBV12-3 or TRBV12-4 to TRBJ2-7; 8 bases fit TRBD1. The length of the CDR3 is 16 residues. V lost 5 bases, J lost 0 bases, and 9 bases stayed unmatched. CDR3 amino acids: CASSVQGAVPSYEQYF. CDR3 bases: TGTGCCAGCAGTGTGCAGGGGGCGGTCCCCTCCTACGAGCAGTACTTC.

This clonotype has just a few counts. This chain connects TRBV7-9 to TRBJ2-7; tentatively, D is TRBD1 (5 bases). Germline loops: CDR1 SEHNR, CDR2 FQNEAQ (reference sequence). This CDR3 region has 15 residues. Trimming shortened V by 6 bases and J by 2 bases, and 17 bases separated the two germline ends. CDR3 loop: CASRQVDSPAYEQYF. The CDR3 region has the DNA TGTGCCAGCAGACAGGTCGATTCCCCCGCCTACGAGCAGTACTTC.

The chain uses TRBV7-9 and TRBJ1-2; tentative D call: TRBD1 (6 bases). Germline loops: CDR1 SEHNR, CDR2 FQNEAQ (reference sequence). Trimming removed 6 bases from V and 13 bases from J, with 18 bases in between. CDR3 length equals 12 residues. This chain's CDR3 is CASSLQGLEATF. The CDR3 nucleotides are TGTGCCAGCAGTTTACAGGGTTTAGAGGCCACCTTC.

This clonotype was detected only a few times. V is TRBV20-1 and J is TRBJ2-7; unclear D gene. The V end lost 6 bases, the J end lost 0 bases, and 9 bases lay between the germline ends. This CDR3 contains 12 residues. Germline V lookup: CDR1 DFQATT, CDR2 SNEGSKA (reference sequence). The CDR3 bases are TGCAGTGCGAAAGGCAGCTCCTACGAGCAGTACTTC. It yields the protein CSAKGSSYEQYF.

There are a few counts of this clonotype. The chain employs TRBV30 and TRBJ2-1, with D perhaps matching TRBD2 (5 bases). Deletions cut 0 bases from V and 7 bases from J, with 13 bases between. This CDR3 has 14 residues. Germline values: CDR1 GTSNPN, CDR2 SVGIG (reference sequence). The CDR3: CAWSVGGPGNEQFF. The CDR3 nucleotides are TGTGCCTGGAGTGTTGGCGGGCCCGGGAATGAGCAGTTCTTC.

The chain has TRBV12-3 or TRBV12-4 and TRBJ2-7, with D tentatively TRBD1 (6 bases). This CDR3 region has 16 residues. V was shortened by 7 bases and J by 0 bases, with 19 bases between the two germline ends. The CDR3, as DNA: TGTGCCAGCACGGACGCGGACAGTTCCTCCTCCTACGAGCAGTACTTC. It encodes CASTDADSSSSYEQYF.

This clonotype was recorded a few times. The V gene is TRBV12-3 or TRBV12-4, the J gene TRBJ1-5; 7 positions agree with TRBD1. CDR3 length: 14 amino acids. V trimming: 9 bases; J trimming: 1 base; junction bases outside the gene matches: 6. The CDR3 region is CASKTGRSNQPQHF. For the CDR3, the DNA is TGTGCCAGTAAGACAGGGAGAAGCAATCAGCCCCAGCATTTT.

This chain joins TRBV14 and TRBJ1-1; maybe TRBD1 (5 bases). CDR1 is SGHDN, CDR2 FVKESK, per germline. The CDR3 contains 13 residues. V lost 1 base and J lost 7, with 10 bases in between. The chain's CDR3 is CASSQVGGGEAFF. In DNA form, the CDR3 reads TGTGCCAGCAGCCAAGTCGGGGGGGGTGAAGCTTTCTTT.

This clonotype was found a few times. V and J are TRBV20-1 and TRBJ2-3; D remains ambiguous. Trimming removed 5 bases from V and 5 bases from J, with 17 bases in between. The CDR3 covers 14 residues. Per germline, CDR1 DFQATT and CDR2 SNEGSKA (reference sequence). This CDR3 reads CSALNSGKRDTQYF. The CDR3 bases are TGCAGTGCTCTCAATTCCGGAAAGAGAGATACGCAGTATTTT.

The rearrangement uses TRBV2 and TRBJ2-1; 7 bases match TRBD2. CDR1 SNHLY and CDR2 FYNNEI come from the germline V gene. This CDR3 region has 15 residues. Trimming at V came to 3 bases and at J to 0 bases, leaving 2 bases not matched to a gene. CDR3 region: CASSEASGSYNEQFF. The CDR3 DNA sequence: TGTGCCAGCAGTGAGGCTAGCGGCTCCTACAATGAGCAGTTCTTC.

The chain carries TRBV7-8 and TRBJ2-7; 7 nucleotides agree with TRBD2. The CDR3 runs 15 residues. The germline gives CDR1 SGHVS, CDR2 FQNEAQ. J gave up 4 bases and V 1 base, and 7 bases lay outside the gene matches. CDR3 sequence: CASSLGRGLGYEQYF. For the CDR3, the DNA is TGTGCCAGCAGCTTAGGGCGAGGACTAGGGTACGAGCAGTACTTC.

In this sample, this clonotype turned up a few times. This chain links TRBV20-1 with TRBJ2-3; 9 bases agree with TRBD2. V was clipped by 0 bases and J by 4 bases; unmatched bases: 11. Germline V gives CDR1 DFQATT, CDR2 SNEGSKA (reference sequence). The CDR3 loop spans 17 amino acids. CDR3 DNA sequence: TGCAGTGCTAGAGATCGAGGTCCAGCGGGAGGCGCAGATACGCAGTATTTT. This sequence encodes CSARDRGPAGGADTQYF.

V usage is TRBV29-1 and J usage is TRBJ1-3; D is ambiguous. This CDR3 region has 16 residues. The V end lost 3 bases, the J end lost 4 bases, and 19 bases lay between the germline ends. CDR1 SQVTM and CDR2 ANQGSEA come from the germline V gene. The CDR3 DNA reads TGCAGCGTTGAGGTCCGAGGGCCTGAAGGAGGAAACACCATATATTTT. Translation gives CSVEVRGPEGGNTIYF.

This chain joins TRBV7-6 and TRBJ2-7; 9 nucleotides match TRBD2. CDR3 length equals 15 residues. CDR1 is SGHVS, CDR2 FNYEAQ, per germline. The ends lost 6 bases at V and 3 bases at J; junction bases unmatched: 9. CDR3 protein: CASSPIAGVSYEQYF. CDR3 nucleotides: TGTGCCAGCAGTCCCATAGCGGGAGTTAGCTACGAGCAGTACTTC.

This clonotype was seen a few times. This rearrangement joins TRBV6-2 or TRBV6-3 to TRBJ2-3; D not resolved. Germline assignment: CDR1 MNHEY and CDR2 SVGEGT. V dropped 5 bases and J dropped 5 bases, with 2 bases sitting between them. CDR3 length: 10 amino acids. CDR3 nucleotides: TGTGCCAGCAGTGGAGATACGCAGTATTTT. Its translation: CASSGDTQYF.

This clonotype was counted a few times. The V call is TRBV6-1, the J call TRBJ1-1; D perhaps matches TRBD1 (6 bases). Germline CDR1 MNHNS, CDR2 SASEGT. This CDR3 contains 14 residues. V was pared by 2 bases and J by 1 base, with 8 bases between. The CDR3 DNA sequence: TGTGCCAGCAGTGAATACAGGGCGAACACTGAAGCTTTCTTT. Translated: CASSEYRANTEAFF.

This clonotype appeared many times. The rearrangement uses TRBV4-2 and TRBJ2-2, with a possible D match to TRBD1 (6 bases). The V gene lost 2 bases and the J gene lost 3 bases, with 13 bases spanning the gap. There are 16 residues in the CDR3. CDR1 is LGHNA and CDR2 is YNFKEQ in the germline V gene. The CDR3 loop is CASSQITGFDTGELFF. The CDR3 nucleotides are TGTGCCAGCAGCCAAATAACAGGGTTCGACACCGGGGAGCTGTTTTTT.

This clonotype appeared a few times. V is TRBV7-7 and J is TRBJ2-2; TRBD1 matches 7 bases. V was clipped by 2 bases and J by 0 bases; unmatched bases: 9. This CDR3 is 18 amino acids long. From germline, CDR1 is SSHAT and CDR2 FNYEAQ (reference sequence). The CDR3, as DNA: TGTGCCAGCAGCTTATACCCGGGGACAGCCGCGAACACCGGGGAGCTGTTTTTT. This codes for CASSLYPGTAANTGELFF. The full variable domain, its missing parts supplied by reference TRBV7-7 and TRBJ2-2, is GAGVSQSPRYKVTKRGQDVTLRCDPISSHATLYWYQQALGQGPEFLTYFNYEAQPDKSGLPSDRFSAERPEGSISTLTIQRTEQRDSAMYRCASSLYPGTAANTGELFFGEGSRLTVL.